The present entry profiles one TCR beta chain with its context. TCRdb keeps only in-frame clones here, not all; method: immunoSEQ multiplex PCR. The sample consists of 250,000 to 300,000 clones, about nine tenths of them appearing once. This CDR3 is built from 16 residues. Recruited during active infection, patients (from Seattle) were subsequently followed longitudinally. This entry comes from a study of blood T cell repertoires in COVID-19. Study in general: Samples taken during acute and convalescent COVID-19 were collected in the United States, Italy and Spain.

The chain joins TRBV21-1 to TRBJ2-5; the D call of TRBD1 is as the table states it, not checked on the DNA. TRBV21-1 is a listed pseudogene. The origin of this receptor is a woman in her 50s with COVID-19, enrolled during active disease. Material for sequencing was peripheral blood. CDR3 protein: CASRTTRDRLQETQYF. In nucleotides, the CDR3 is TGTGCCAGCAGGACTACCCGGGACAGACTCCAAGAGACCCAGTACTTC.